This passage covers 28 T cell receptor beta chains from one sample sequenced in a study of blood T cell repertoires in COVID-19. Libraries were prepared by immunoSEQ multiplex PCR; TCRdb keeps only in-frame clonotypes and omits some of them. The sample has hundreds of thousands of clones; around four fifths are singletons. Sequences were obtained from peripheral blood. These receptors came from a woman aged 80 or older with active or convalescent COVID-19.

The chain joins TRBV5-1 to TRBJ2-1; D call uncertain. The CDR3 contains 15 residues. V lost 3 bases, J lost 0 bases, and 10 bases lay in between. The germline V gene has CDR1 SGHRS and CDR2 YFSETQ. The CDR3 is CASSSSVSSYNEQFF. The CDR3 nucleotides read TGCGCCAGCAGCTCAAGCGTGAGCTCCTACAATGAGCAGTTCTTC.

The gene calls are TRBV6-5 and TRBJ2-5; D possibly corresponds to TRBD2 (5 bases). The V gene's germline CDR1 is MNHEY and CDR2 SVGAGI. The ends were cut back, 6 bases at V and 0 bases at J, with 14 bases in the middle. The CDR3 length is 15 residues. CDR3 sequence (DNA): TGTGCCAGCAGCTCACCGGGCGGGTACCAAGAGACCCAGTACTTC. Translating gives CASSSPGGYQETQYF.

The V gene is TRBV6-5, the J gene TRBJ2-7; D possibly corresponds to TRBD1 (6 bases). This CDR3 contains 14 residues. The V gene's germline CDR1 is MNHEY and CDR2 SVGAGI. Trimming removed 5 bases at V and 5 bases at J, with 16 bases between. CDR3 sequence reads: CASSTNRERHEQYF. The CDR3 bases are TGTGCCAGCAGTACGAACAGGGAGAGACACGAGCAGTACTTC.

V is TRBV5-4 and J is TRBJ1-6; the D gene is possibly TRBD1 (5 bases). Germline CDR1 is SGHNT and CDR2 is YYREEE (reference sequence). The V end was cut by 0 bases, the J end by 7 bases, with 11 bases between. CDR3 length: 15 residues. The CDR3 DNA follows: TGTGCCAGCAGCTTGGTAGGGGTACAAAATTCACCCCTCCACTTT. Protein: CASSLVGVQNSPLHF.

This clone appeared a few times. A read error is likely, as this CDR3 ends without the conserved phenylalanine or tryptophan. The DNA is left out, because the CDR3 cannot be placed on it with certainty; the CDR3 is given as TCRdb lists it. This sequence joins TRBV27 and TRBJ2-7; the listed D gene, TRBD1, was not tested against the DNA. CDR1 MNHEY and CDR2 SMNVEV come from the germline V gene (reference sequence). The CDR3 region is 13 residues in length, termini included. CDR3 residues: CASSWTQTGRLIL.

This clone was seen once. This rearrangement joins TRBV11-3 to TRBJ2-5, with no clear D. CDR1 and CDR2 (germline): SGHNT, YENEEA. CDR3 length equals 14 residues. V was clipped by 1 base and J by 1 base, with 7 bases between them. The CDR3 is CASSLVPVQETQYF. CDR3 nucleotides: TGTGCCAGCAGCTTAGTCCCGGTCCAAGAGACCCAGTACTTC.

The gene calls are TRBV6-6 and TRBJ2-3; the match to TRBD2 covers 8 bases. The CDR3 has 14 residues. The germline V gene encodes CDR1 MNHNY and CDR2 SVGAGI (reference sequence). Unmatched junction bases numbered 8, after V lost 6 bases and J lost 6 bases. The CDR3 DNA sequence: TGTGCCAGCAGCCCGCGGGGGGCTGGGGATACGCAGTATTTT. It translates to CASSPRGAGDTQYF.

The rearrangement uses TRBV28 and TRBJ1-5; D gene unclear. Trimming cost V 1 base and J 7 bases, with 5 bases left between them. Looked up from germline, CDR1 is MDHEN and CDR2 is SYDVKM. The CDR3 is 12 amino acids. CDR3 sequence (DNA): TGTGCCAGCAGTTTATCGAGCCAGCCCCAGCATTTT. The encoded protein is CASSLSSQPQHF.

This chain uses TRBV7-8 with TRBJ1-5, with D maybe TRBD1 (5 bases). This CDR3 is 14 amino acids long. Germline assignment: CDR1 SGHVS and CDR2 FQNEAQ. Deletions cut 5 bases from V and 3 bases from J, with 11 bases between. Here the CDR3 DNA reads TGTGCCAGCAGCCGAGGGGACTCCAATCAGCCCCAGCATTTT. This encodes CASSRGDSNQPQHF.

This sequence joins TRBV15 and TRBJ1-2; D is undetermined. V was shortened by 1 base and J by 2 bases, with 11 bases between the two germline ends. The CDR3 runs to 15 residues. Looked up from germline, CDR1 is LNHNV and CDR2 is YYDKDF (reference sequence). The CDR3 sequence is CATSRGVAINYGYTF. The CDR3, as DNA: TGTGCCACCAGCAGAGGGGTAGCAATAAACTATGGCTACACCTTC.

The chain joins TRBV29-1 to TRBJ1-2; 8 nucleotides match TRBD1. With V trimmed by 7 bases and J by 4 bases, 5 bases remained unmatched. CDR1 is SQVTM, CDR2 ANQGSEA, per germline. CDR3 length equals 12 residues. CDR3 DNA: TGCAGCGGTGGACAGGGATTCTATGGCTACACCTTC. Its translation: CSGGQGFYGYTF.

CDR3 nucleotide sequence: TGTGCCTCGGGACAGGGCACAGATACGCAGTATTTT. Translated, it gives CASGQGTDTQYF. The chain couples TRBV19 to TRBJ2-3; TRBD1 matches 8 bases. The CDR3 contains 12 residues. Germline lookup yields CDR1 LNHDA and CDR2 SQIVND (reference sequence). After removal of 11 bases from V and 1 base from J, the junction contained 2 bases not matched to a gene.

CDR3 residues: CASSLGREGYNEQFF. The CDR3 bases are TGTGCCAGCAGCTTAGGCCGGGAGGGGTACAATGAGCAGTTCTTC. The chain couples TRBV7-3 to TRBJ2-1; 8 bases match TRBD2. V dropped 2 bases and J dropped 4; count of bases not matched to a gene: 4. The CDR3 length is 15 residues. Germline values: CDR1 SGHTA, CDR2 FQGTGA. Supplemented by reference TRBV7-3 and TRBJ2-1, the full variable domain reads GAGVSQTPSNKVTEKGKYVELRCDPISGHTALYWYRQSLGQGPEFLIYFQGTGAADDSGLPNDRFFAVRPEGSVSTLKIQRTERGDSAVYLCASSLGREGYNEQFFGPGTRLTVL.

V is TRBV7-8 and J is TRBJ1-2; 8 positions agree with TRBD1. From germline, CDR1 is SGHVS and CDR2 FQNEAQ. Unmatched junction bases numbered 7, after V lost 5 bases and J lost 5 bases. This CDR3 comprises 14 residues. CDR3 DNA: TGTGCCAGCAGCCTGGACAGGGTGAAGTATGGCTACACCTTC. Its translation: CASSLDRVKYGYTF.

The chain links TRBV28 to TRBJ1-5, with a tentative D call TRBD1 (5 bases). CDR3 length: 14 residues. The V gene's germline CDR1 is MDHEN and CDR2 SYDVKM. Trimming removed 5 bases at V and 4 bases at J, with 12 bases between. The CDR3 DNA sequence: TGTGCCAGCAGTCCTCGGACACGTAATCAGCCCCAGCATTTT. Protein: CASSPRTRNQPQHF.

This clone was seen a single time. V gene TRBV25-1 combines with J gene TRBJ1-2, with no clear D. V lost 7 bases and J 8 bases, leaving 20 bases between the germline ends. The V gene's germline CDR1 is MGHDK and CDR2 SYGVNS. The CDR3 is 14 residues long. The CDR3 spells CASIDSGRQGGYTF. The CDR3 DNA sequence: TGTGCCAGCATCGATTCCGGCAGGCAAGGCGGCTACACCTTC.

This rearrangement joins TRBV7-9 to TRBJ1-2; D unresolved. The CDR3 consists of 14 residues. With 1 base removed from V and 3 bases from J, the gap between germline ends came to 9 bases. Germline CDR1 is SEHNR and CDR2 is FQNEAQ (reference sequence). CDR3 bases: TGTGCCAGCAGCTTAGGAGGTAATGACTATGGCTACACCTTC. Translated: CASSLGGNDYGYTF. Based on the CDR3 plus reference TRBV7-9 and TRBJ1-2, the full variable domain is DTGVSQNPRHKITKRGQNVTFRCDPISEHNRLYWYRQTLGQGPEFLTYFQNEAQLEKSRLLSDRFSAERPKGSFSTLEIQRTEQGDSAMYLCASSLGGNDYGYTFGSGTRLTVV.

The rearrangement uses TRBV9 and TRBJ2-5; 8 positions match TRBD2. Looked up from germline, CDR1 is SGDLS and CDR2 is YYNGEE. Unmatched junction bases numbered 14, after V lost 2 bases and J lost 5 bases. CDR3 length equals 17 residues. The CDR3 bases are TGTGCCAGCAGCGTGAGGGGGGGACTAGAGGGCAAGGAGACCCAGTACTTC. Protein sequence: CASSVRGGLEGKETQYF.

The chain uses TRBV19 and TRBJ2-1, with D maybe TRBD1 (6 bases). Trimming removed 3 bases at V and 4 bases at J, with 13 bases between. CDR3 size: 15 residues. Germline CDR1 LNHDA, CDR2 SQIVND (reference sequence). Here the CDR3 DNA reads TGTGCCAGTAGTATCATCAGGGGAACATACAATGAGCAGTTCTTC. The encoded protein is CASSIIRGTYNEQFF.

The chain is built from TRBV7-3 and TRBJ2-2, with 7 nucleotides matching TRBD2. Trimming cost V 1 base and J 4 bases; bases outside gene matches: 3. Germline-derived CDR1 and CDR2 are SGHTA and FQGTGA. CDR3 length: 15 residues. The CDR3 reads CASSLRGGRTGELFF. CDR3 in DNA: TGTGCCAGCAGCTTAAGGGGAGGGCGCACCGGGGAGCTGTTTTTT.

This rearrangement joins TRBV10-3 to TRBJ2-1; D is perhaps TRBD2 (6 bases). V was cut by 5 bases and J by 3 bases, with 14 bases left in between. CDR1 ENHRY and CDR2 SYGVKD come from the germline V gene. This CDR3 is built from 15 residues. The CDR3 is CAISFREYGYNEQFF. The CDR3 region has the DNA TGTGCCATCAGTTTTCGGGAGTACGGCTACAATGAGCAGTTCTTC.

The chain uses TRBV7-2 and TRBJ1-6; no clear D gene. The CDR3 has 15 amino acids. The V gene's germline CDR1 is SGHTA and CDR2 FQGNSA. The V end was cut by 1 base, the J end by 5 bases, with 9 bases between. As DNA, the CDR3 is TGTGCCAGCAGCTTAGATCCCGGGGATAATTCACCCCTCCACTTT. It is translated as CASSLDPGDNSPLHF.

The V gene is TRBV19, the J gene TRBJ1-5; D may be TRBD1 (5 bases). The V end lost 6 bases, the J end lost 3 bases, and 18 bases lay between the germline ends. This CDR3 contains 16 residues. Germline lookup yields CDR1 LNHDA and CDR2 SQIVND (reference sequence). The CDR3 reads CASRSGWGVNNQPQHF. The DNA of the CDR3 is TGTGCCAGTAGGAGCGGGTGGGGGGTGAACAATCAGCCCCAGCATTTT.

The CDR3 loop is CASSQTSGEGSQPQHF. The CDR3 DNA follows: TGTGCCAGCAGCCAAACCTCAGGGGAGGGAAGTCAGCCCCAGCATTTT. This chain connects TRBV7-9 to TRBJ1-5; tentatively, D is TRBD1 (6 bases). V was trimmed by 5 bases and J by 6 bases, leaving 20 bases between them. CDR3 length: 16 amino acids. Per germline, CDR1 SEHNR and CDR2 FQNEAQ (reference sequence). Using reference TRBV7-9 and TRBJ1-5 for the parts outside the CDR3, the full variable domain is DTGVSQNPRHKITKRGQNVTFRCDPISEHNRLYWYRQTLGQGPEFLTYFQNEAQLEKSRLLSDRFSAERPKGSFSTLEIQRTEQGDSAMYLCASSQTSGEGSQPQHFGDGTRLSIL.

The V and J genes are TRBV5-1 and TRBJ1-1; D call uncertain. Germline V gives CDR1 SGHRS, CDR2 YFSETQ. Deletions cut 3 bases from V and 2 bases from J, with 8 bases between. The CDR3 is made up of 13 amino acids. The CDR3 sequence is CASSSQINTEAFF. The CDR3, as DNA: TGCGCCAGCAGCTCACAGATAAACACTGAAGCTTTCTTT. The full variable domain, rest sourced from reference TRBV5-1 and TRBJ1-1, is KAGVTQTPRYLIKTRGQQVTLSCSPISGHRSVSWYQQTPGQGLQFLFEYFSETQRNKGNFPGRFSGRQFSNSRSEMNVSTLELGDSALYLCASSSQINTEAFFGQGTRLTVV.

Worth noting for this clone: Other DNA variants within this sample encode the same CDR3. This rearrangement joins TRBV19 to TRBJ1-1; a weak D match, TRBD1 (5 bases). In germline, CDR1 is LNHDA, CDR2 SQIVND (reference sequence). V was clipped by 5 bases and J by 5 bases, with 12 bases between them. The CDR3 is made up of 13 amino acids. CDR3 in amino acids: CASSFTGGTEAFF. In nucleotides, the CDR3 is TGTGCCAGTAGTTTCACGGGGGGGACTGAAGCTTTCTTT.

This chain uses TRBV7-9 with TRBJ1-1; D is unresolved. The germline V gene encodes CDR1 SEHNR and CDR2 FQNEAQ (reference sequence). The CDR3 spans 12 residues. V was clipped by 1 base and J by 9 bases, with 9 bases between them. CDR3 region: CASSLVAGKAFF. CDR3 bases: TGTGCCAGCAGCTTAGTGGCAGGAAAAGCTTTCTTT.

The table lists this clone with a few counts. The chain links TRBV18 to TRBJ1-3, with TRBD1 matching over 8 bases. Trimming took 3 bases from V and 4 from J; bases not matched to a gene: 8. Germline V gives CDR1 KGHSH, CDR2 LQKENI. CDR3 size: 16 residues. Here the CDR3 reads CASSPADRVSGNTIYF. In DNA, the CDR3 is TGTGCCAGCTCACCGGCGGACAGGGTATCAGGAAACACCATATATTTT.